This T cell receptor beta chain was captured by sequencing in a study of shared clonotypes between healthy human individuals. For this clone: Its target is unknown.

The protocol was immunoSEQ multiplex PCR, while the TCRdb copy is restricted to in-frame clones and leaves out a portion. Of nearly 750,000 clones listed, 55% to 75% are singletons. Every donor, a Caucasian adult, lived in Nashville, Tennessee. Trimming cost V 10 bases and J 0 bases; bases outside gene matches: 4. This CDR3 contains 15 residues. CDR1 and CDR2 (germline): LNHDA, SQIVND (reference sequence). Findings of the study overall: The sharing of about 5.3% of naive CD4 clonotypes was seen across several donors.

The chain has TRBV19 and TRBJ2-2; TRBD2 agrees at 11 bases. The clonotype comes from a woman aged 30 to 39 in good health. Material for sequencing was memory CD4+ T cells sorted from blood. Subset indicated: CD45RA-negative fraction. This CDR3 is CATETSGANTGELFF. CDR3 in DNA: TGTGCCACCGAGACTAGCGGGGCGAACACCGGGGAGCTGTTTTTT.